The 28 T cell receptor beta chains below come from one sample, sequenced in a study of tumor and adjacent non-tumor tissue in lung cancer. The library came from three nested PCR rounds adapted from ARM-PCR protocols. TCRdb reprocessed the multiplex PCR reads via MiXCR and lists one record per CDR3 protein. The table includes approximately 90,000 distinct CDR3 sequences, around three fifths detected once. RNA was extracted from bulk tissue without any cell sorting. Sample: lung tumor tissue. The receptors originated from a man between 70 and 80 years old with non-small cell lung cancer.

In this sample, this clonotype turned up many times. The rearrangement links TRBV6-2 or TRBV6-3 to TRBJ1-2; D is unresolved. Trimming cost V 2 bases and J 8 bases, with 15 bases left between them. The germline V gene encodes CDR1 MNHEY and CDR2 SVGEGT. The CDR3 extends over 14 amino acids. This chain's CDR3 is CASSYPMWPGGYTF. CDR3 DNA: TGTGCCAGCAGTTACCCGATGTGGCCCGGCGGCTACACCTTC.

J is TRBJ2-7 and V is TRBV29-1; 9 bases agree with TRBD1. The junction had 6 bases not matched to a gene; V was cut back by 8 bases and J by 4 bases. The CDR3 is made up of 12 amino acids. CDR1 is SQVTM, CDR2 ANQGSEA, per germline. CDR3 nucleotide sequence: TGCAGCTTGGGGACAGGGCCTTACGAGCAGTACTTC. It yields the protein CSLGTGPYEQYF.

The V call is TRBV7-2, the J call TRBJ2-1, with 8 positions matching TRBD1. The V gene's germline CDR1 is SGHTA and CDR2 FQGNSA. The CDR3 totals 13 residues. The trim removed 4 bases at V and 7 bases at J, leaving 3 bases unmatched. The DNA for the CDR3 is TGTGCCAGCAGCTCCTACAGGGGGAATGAGCAGTTCTTC. This codes for CASSSYRGNEQFF.

This clonotype came up a few times. Possible read error: a much larger clone is one base away. J is TRBJ2-3 and V is TRBV6-5; 7 nucleotides match TRBD2. Germline values: CDR1 MNHEY, CDR2 SVGAGI. With 2 bases clipped from V and 2 bases from J, the junction kept 13 bases outside the gene matches. The CDR3 has 18 residues. The chain's CDR3 is CASSYPPSERGNTDTQYF. The CDR3 DNA sequence: TGTGCCAGCAGTTACCCGCCTTCGGAGCGGGGTAACACAGATACGCAGTATTTT.

As to this clonotype: Possible read error: a much larger clone is one base away. The CDR3 region is CASSRISGRVQYF. In DNA, the CDR3 is TGTGCCAGCAGTAGGATTAGCGGGAGGGTCCAGTACTTC. J is TRBJ2-7 and V is TRBV28; 11 bases are shared with TRBD2. Germline lookup yields CDR1 MDHEN and CDR2 SYDVKM. This CDR3 has 13 residues. V trimming: 5 bases; J trimming: 10 bases; junction bases outside the gene matches: 7.

Concerning this clonotype itself: The junction and the germline gene differ at one end; a read error may be behind it. CDR3 DNA sequence: TGTGTCAGCAGCCTTAGTCGCGGGGACCAAGAGACCCAGTACTTC. This gives the protein CVSSLSRGDQETQYF. The V gene is TRBV11-2, the J gene TRBJ2-5, with TRBD2 as a possible D gene (6 bases). The germline V gene encodes CDR1 SGHAT and CDR2 FQNNGV. This CDR3 region has 15 residues.

This clonotype was detected only once. One junction end disagrees with the germline gene, perhaps due to a read error. The V call is TRBV11-2, the J call TRBJ2-6, with 7 bases fitting TRBD1. Germline V lookup: CDR1 SGHAT, CDR2 FQNNGV. This CDR3 comprises 19 residues. The CDR3 DNA reads TGTGCCAGTAGCTCCCCGAGGGGAAGAGGGGGCTTTGGGGCCAACGTCCTAACTTTC. This translates into CASSSPRGRGGFGANVLTF. The full variable domain, rest sourced from reference TRBV11-2 and TRBJ2-6, is EAGVAQSPRYKIIEKRQSVAFWCNPISGHATLYWYQQILGQGPKLLIQFQNNGVVDDSQLPKDRFSAERLKGVDSTLKIQPAKLEDSAVYLCASSSPRGRGGFGANVLTFGAGSRLTVL.

The V gene is TRBV11-2, the J gene TRBJ2-1; possible D gene TRBD2, 5 bases. This CDR3 is built from 15 residues. Trimming took 5 bases from V and 5 from J, leaving 16 bases between them. Germline V CDR1 and CDR2: SGHAT, FQNNGV. The CDR3 is CASSLSGSYHNEQFF. In DNA form, the CDR3 reads TGTGCCAGCAGCCTAAGCGGTAGTTACCACAATGAGCAGTTCTTC.

The J gene is TRBJ1-1, the V gene TRBV20-1; D unresolved. Looked up from germline, CDR1 is DFQATT and CDR2 is SNEGSKA (reference sequence). The CDR3 loop spans 15 amino acids. The ends were cut back, 0 bases at V and 1 base at J, with 12 bases in the middle. CDR3 sequence: CSARDNKRKNTEAFF. The DNA of the CDR3 is TGCAGTGCTAGAGATAACAAAAGGAAGAACACTGAAGCTTTCTTT.

To note about this clonotype: At one of its ends the junction is not consistent with the germline gene, which may arise from a read error. This rearrangement joins TRBV12-3 or TRBV12-4 to TRBJ1-5; D gene uncertain. The CDR3 has 17 amino acids. CDR3 bases: TGTGCCAGCAGCCCACCTTCGTGGGATAGAGGCAACCAGCCCCAGCATTTT. Translation gives CASSPPSWDRGNQPQHF.

This clonotype was seen a few times. A much larger clone lies one base from this, so it may be a read error. The V and J genes are TRBV6-1 and TRBJ2-5; no definite D call. The CDR3 length is 12 residues. V lost 4 bases and J 5 bases, leaving 8 bases between the germline ends. CDR1 MNHNS and CDR2 SASEGT come from the germline V gene. For the CDR3, the DNA is TGTGCCAGCAGTGTCCTGTTTGAGACCCAGTACTTC. Translation gives CASSVLFETQYF.

This chain uses TRBV10-2 with TRBJ2-1, with D perhaps matching TRBD2 (5 bases). Germline lookup yields CDR1 WSHSY and CDR2 SAAADI. Trimming pared 11 bases from V and 9 bases from J, leaving 17 bases between. The CDR3 contains 12 residues. Written as DNA, the CDR3 is TGCGCCTCCCGGGGATTCGGCTGTGAGCAGTTCTTC. It yields the protein CASRGFGCEQFF.

Ten or more counts support this clonotype. V is TRBV5-1 and J is TRBJ2-7; D assignment may be TRBD1 or TRBD2 (5 bases each). The CDR3 runs 14 residues. Germline V CDR1 and CDR2: SGHRS, YFSETQ. Trimming removed 0 bases from V and 4 bases from J, with 11 bases in between. The CDR3 DNA reads TGCGCCAGCAGCTTGGGGCCGGGACCATACGAGCAGTACTTC. Residues: CASSLGPGPYEQYF.

Details on this clonotype: A much larger clone is a single base away; this may be a read error. The chain has TRBV7-9 and TRBJ2-3; D is unclear. The length of the CDR3 is 15 residues. In germline, CDR1 is SEHNR, CDR2 FQNEAQ (reference sequence). V lost 7 bases and J 0 bases, leaving 14 bases between the germline ends. The CDR3 is CASTHIASSTDTQYF. The CDR3 DNA follows: TGTGCCAGCACCCACATCGCATCGAGCACAGATACGCAGTATTTT.

This clonotype was detected many times. The chain combines TRBV28 with TRBJ1-1; D is possibly TRBD1 (6 bases). CDR1 and CDR2 from the germline V gene are MDHEN and SYDVKM. The CDR3 runs to 15 residues. V was clipped by 6 bases and J by 4 bases, with 18 bases between them. The CDR3 reads CASRTPRGAGTEAFF. DNA for the CDR3: TGTGCCAGCAGAACCCCTAGGGGGGCTGGCACTGAAGCTTTCTTT.

This clonotype has only a few counts. Being one base from a much bigger clone, this may be a read error. The chain uses TRBV6-6 and TRBJ1-5; TRBD1 matches 10 bases. This CDR3 region has 17 residues. In germline, CDR1 is MNHNY, CDR2 SVGAGI (reference sequence). CDR3 sequence reads: CASSYSSGTGDIRPRHF. As DNA, the CDR3 is TGTGCCAGCAGTTACTCTTCCGGGACAGGGGACATCAGACCCCGGCATTTT.

This chain joins TRBV5-6 and TRBJ2-7; possible D gene TRBD2, 5 bases. Deletions cut 2 bases from V and 12 bases from J, with 24 bases between. The CDR3 covers 15 residues. Germline loops: CDR1 SGHDT, CDR2 YYEEEE. The CDR3 spells CASSFGIASSYEMYF. The CDR3 DNA reads as TGTGCCAGCAGCTTCGGGATAGCGAGCTCCTACGAGATGTACTTC.

About this clonotype itself: The junction shows a germline mismatch at one end, possibly a read error. The rearrangement links TRBV11-2 to TRBJ2-3; D not resolved. CDR3 size: 12 residues. CDR1 is SGHAT, CDR2 FQNNGV, per germline. Here the CDR3 DNA reads TGTGTCAGCAGCTTGCATGGTTATACGCAATATTTT. Amino acids: CVSSLHGYTQYF. Looking up the rest from reference TRBV11-2 and TRBJ2-3 gives the full variable domain: EAGVAQSPRYKIIEKRQSVAFWCNPISGHATLYWYQQILGQGPKLLIQFQNNGVVDDSQLPKDRFSAERLKGVDSTLKIQPAKLEDSAVYLCVSSLHGYTQYFGPGTRLTVL.

This clonotype was recorded only once. V and J are TRBV6-5 and TRBJ1-4; 7 nucleotides match TRBD1. CDR1 is MNHEY, CDR2 SVGAGI, per germline. The CDR3 length is 17 residues. Germline trimming cut 2 bases from V and 5 bases from J; bases unmatched to any gene: 11. The chain's CDR3 is CASSYDAVDRSNEKLFF. The CDR3, as DNA: TGTGCCAGCAGTTACGATGCTGTGGACAGGAGCAATGAAAAACTGTTTTTT.

This clonotype was seen once. This could be a read error, since a much larger clone is one nucleotide away. The chain couples TRBV7-9 to TRBJ2-1; D is undetermined. CDR3 size: 12 residues. CDR1 is SEHNR and CDR2 is FQNEAQ in the germline V gene (reference sequence). The CDR3 region has the DNA TGTGCCAGCCGCTTGACCTACAATGAGCAGTTCTTC. This encodes CASRLTYNEQFF.

This clonotype was seen a few times. This may be a read error, as it is one base from a much larger clone. The gene calls are TRBV6-1 and TRBJ1-5, with no clear D. This CDR3 comprises 14 residues. Germline assignment: CDR1 MNHNS and CDR2 SASEGT. The CDR3 DNA sequence: TGTGCCAGCGGTCGGGCGGGTAGCAATCAGCCCCGGCATTTT. Translation gives CASGRAGSNQPRHF.

Only a few counts were recorded for this clonotype. The gene calls are TRBV5-1 and TRBJ2-7; 7 bases fit TRBD1. V dropped 7 bases and J dropped 1; count of bases not matched to a gene: 2. The CDR3 length is 12 residues. Germline CDR1 and CDR2: SGHRS and YFSETQ. Here the CDR3 reads CASGQESYEQYF. The DNA of the CDR3 is TGCGCCAGCGGACAGGAATCCTACGAGCAGTACTTC.

As regards this clonotype: This clone may be a read error of a much larger clone one base away. The CDR3 ends on some other residue instead of the conserved phenylalanine or tryptophan, so this is likely a read error. This chain joins TRBV20-1 and TRBJ2-5, with D perhaps matching TRBD1 or TRBD2 (5 bases each). Germline loops: CDR1 DFQATT, CDR2 SNEGSKA (reference sequence). V lost 4 bases and J 5 bases, leaving 11 bases between the germline ends. The CDR3 sequence is 12 residues long. This CDR3 is CSANGDVETQYS. Written as DNA, the CDR3 is TGCAGTGCTAACGGGGACGTGGAGACCCAGTACTCC.

At least ten counts were recorded for this clonotype. V and J are TRBV6-1 and TRBJ1-4; no definite D call. The CDR3 is 16 amino acids. Trimming left V 0 bases short and J 0 bases short, with 8 bases between. CDR1 and CDR2 from the germline V gene are MNHNS and SASEGT. The CDR3 protein is CASSEASVTTNEKLFF. The CDR3 nucleotides are TGTGCCAGCAGTGAAGCGTCAGTGACAACTAATGAAAAACTGTTTTTT.

The J gene is TRBJ1-2, the V gene TRBV4-1, with D hard to call. Per the germline V gene, CDR1 is MGHRA and CDR2 is YSYEKL. V lost 4 bases and J 3 bases, leaving 15 bases between the germline ends. CDR3 size: 15 residues. DNA for the CDR3: TGCGCCAGCAGCCTCGGGAGCTTAGCTGACTATGGCTACACCTTC. Its translation is CASSLGSLADYGYTF.

This clonotype was picked up a small number of times. A read error is possible here, since a much larger clone lies one base away. This chain uses TRBV10-3 with TRBJ2-7; 9 bases align to TRBD2. This CDR3 has 14 residues. CDR1 and CDR2 from the germline V gene are ENHRY and SYGVKD. The CDR3 region is CASGAGGGSYEQHF. DNA of the CDR3: TGTGCATCAGGAGCGGGGGGTGGTTCCTACGAGCAGCACTTC.

This clonotype was seen a handful of times. At one of its ends the junction is not consistent with the germline gene, which may arise from a read error. The chain employs TRBV20-1 and TRBJ1-6; D is uncertain. Germline V gene data show CDR1 as DFQATT and CDR2 as SNEGSKA (reference sequence). The CDR3 is 15 residues long. The DNA of the CDR3 is TGCAGTGCTCCCCCAAGACGGAGCCATAATTCACCCTTCCACTTT. Its protein is CSAPPRRSHNSPFHF.

This clonotype appeared a few times. With a much larger clone just one base away, this may be a read error. This chain connects TRBV20-1 to TRBJ2-7, with unresolved D. Trimming took 5 bases from V and 2 from J, leaving 10 bases between them. The CDR3 runs 12 residues. The germline gives CDR1 DFQATT, CDR2 SNEGSKA (reference sequence). The CDR3 nucleotides read TGCAGTGCTGATGGACGGACCTACGAGCAGTACTTC. It encodes CSADGRTYEQYF.